The 32 T cell receptor beta chains presented below share a single source sample, sequenced in a study of cytomegalovirus exposure and HLA in healthy donors (dated by TCRdb to 2017 to 2019). Library preparation used the immunoSEQ multiplex PCR assay. The multiplex PCR relied on a mix of 60 forward primers for TCR Vbeta segments and 13 reverse primers for TCR Jbeta segments. Here the immuneACCESS table is served through TCRdb, limited to in-frame sequences with V and J called. Missing clones are a known gap in these copies; in checked studies unresolved V genes cover under half, and the rest lacks a known reason. This sample holds 150,000 to 200,000 clones; 80% to 85% were observed only once. 4.1% of the sample is held by the ten biggest clonotypes. The sequenced sample consisted of PBMCs. The receptors were sampled from a man in his fifties or sixties in good health and CMV-seropositive.

The chain has TRBV7-8 and TRBJ2-2; D is perhaps TRBD2 (7 bases). The V and J ends lost 5 bases and 4 bases respectively, with 14 bases between them. This CDR3 has 15 residues. Germline CDR1 reads SGHVS; CDR2 reads FQNEAQ. The CDR3 reads CASSQSGGATGELFF. In DNA form, the CDR3 reads TGTGCCAGCAGCCAAAGTGGGGGGGCCACCGGGGAGCTGTTTTTT.

This clone was seen a few times. The chain is built from TRBV29-1 and TRBJ1-1; 7 bases map to TRBD1. V was pared by 8 bases and J by 10 bases, with 22 bases of the junction left unmatched. The CDR3 has 15 residues. Germline V CDR1 and CDR2: SQVTM, ANQGSEA. The CDR3 DNA sequence: TGCAGCCCTGAAGGGCGGCAGGGGGAGCTATTAGGAGCTTTCTTT. Translation gives CSPEGRQGELLGAFF. Full variable domain (outside the CDR3, taken from reference TRBV29-1 and TRBJ1-1): SAVISQKPSRDICQRGTSLTIQCQVDSQVTMMFWYRQQPGQSLTLIATANQGSEATYESGFVIDKFPISRPNLTFSTLTVSNMSPEDSSIYLCSPEGRQGELLGAFFGQGTRLTVV.

This chain links TRBV10-3 with TRBJ2-2; TRBD1 might be the D (5 bases). With 11 bases removed from V and 3 bases from J, the gap between germline ends came to 13 bases. Germline V gene sequence: CDR1 ENHRY, CDR2 SYGVKD. The CDR3 spans 13 residues. The CDR3 here is CAVLQGDTGELFF. The CDR3 coding sequence is TGTGCCGTATTGCAGGGTGACACCGGGGAGCTGTTTTTT.

The chain recombines TRBV2 with TRBJ2-7; TRBD1 aligns across 11 bases. Germline loops: CDR1 SNHLY, CDR2 FYNNEI. Trimming took 5 bases from V and 6 from J; bases not matched to a gene: 6. The CDR3 is made up of 14 amino acids. The DNA of the CDR3 is TGTGCCAGCAGTAAATGGGACAGGGGGGCCGAGCAGTACTTC. Amino acid sequence: CASSKWDRGAEQYF.

The chain uses TRBV6-4 and TRBJ1-1, with TRBD1 identical over 8 bases. V dropped 5 bases and J dropped 5; count of bases not matched to a gene: 10. In germline, CDR1 is MRHNA, CDR2 SNTAGT. This CDR3 comprises 15 residues. This CDR3 reads CASSPIGQGRTEAFF. DNA for the CDR3: TGTGCCAGCAGTCCGATTGGACAGGGAAGGACTGAAGCTTTCTTT.

The rearrangement uses TRBV11-1 and TRBJ2-5; D perhaps matches TRBD2 (6 bases). The ends were cut back, 5 bases at V and 3 bases at J, with 10 bases in the middle. Germline values: CDR1 SGHAT, CDR2 FQDESV (reference sequence). The CDR3 covers 13 residues. Here the CDR3 reads CASSLGLKETQYF. The DNA of the CDR3 is TGTGCCAGCAGCCTAGGACTAAAAGAGACCCAGTACTTC.

This sequence joins TRBV28 and TRBJ2-7; D gene uncertain. This CDR3 region has 14 residues. CDR1 is MDHEN and CDR2 is SYDVKM in the germline V gene. Trimming took off 6 bases at V and 3 bases at J, with 15 bases between the two ends. CDR3 sequence (DNA): TGTGCCAGCAGGCCGGGTCTGGCCCTCTACGAGCAGTACTTC. Its protein is CASRPGLALYEQYF.

The chain uses TRBV21-1 and TRBJ2-2; TRBD2, the table's D call, was not compared with the DNA. TRBV21-1 is a listed pseudogene. There are 15 residues in the CDR3. The CDR3 DNA reads TGTGCCAGCAGCAAAGGTCGCCCACCCGGCGGGGAGCTGTTTTTT. Protein sequence: CASSKGRPPGGELFF.

J is TRBJ1-3 and V is TRBV25-1; D gene unclear. V was shortened by 7 bases and J by 1 base, with 8 bases between the two germline ends. Germline assignment: CDR1 MGHDK and CDR2 SYGVNS. This CDR3 is 13 amino acids long. Here the CDR3 DNA reads TGTGCCAGCAAGCGGGGATCTGGAAACACCATATATTTT. It yields the protein CASKRGSGNTIYF.

The rearrangement uses TRBV5-1 and TRBJ1-1; the D is unclear. V was pared by 5 bases and J by 1 base, with 9 bases between. The CDR3 sequence is 13 residues long. Germline loops: CDR1 SGHRS, CDR2 YFSETQ. The CDR3 bases are TGCGCCAGCAGTCTCCTAGAGAACACTGAAGCTTTCTTT. It specifies CASSLLENTEAFF.

The V and J genes are TRBV4-1 and TRBJ1-1; unclear D gene. This CDR3 is 14 amino acids long. V was shortened by 1 base and J by 1 base, with 7 bases between the two germline ends. Germline V CDR1 and CDR2: MGHRA, YSYEKL. Written as DNA, the CDR3 is TGCGCCAGCAGCCAAGCACAGACGAACACTGAAGCTTTCTTT. Amino acid sequence: CASSQAQTNTEAFF.

In this sample, this clone turned up once. The germline gene is not matched at one end of the junction; a read error may be the cause. The chain employs TRBV5-1 and TRBJ1-2; D not certain. Germline CDR1 and CDR2: SGHRS and YFSETQ. This CDR3 is 15 amino acids long. CDR3 sequence (DNA): TGCGCCAGCAGCTTAACAGCCCCTACGGACTATGGCCACACCTTC. This codes for CASSLTAPTDYGHTF.

The chain employs TRBV7-2 and TRBJ2-5, with D unclear. CDR3 length: 11 amino acids. The germline V and J ends were trimmed by 5 bases and 4 bases, with 5 bases remaining between them. Germline CDR1 is SGHTA and CDR2 is FQGNSA. DNA for the CDR3: TGTGCCAGCAGCCTTTTAGAGACCCAGTACTTC. It is translated as CASSLLETQYF.

DNA of the CDR3: TGTGCCAGCAGCGTATCGGACGGAGGGAAGGCAGATACGCAGTATTTT. Amino acids: CASSVSDGGKADTQYF. This chain connects TRBV9 to TRBJ2-3; D is possibly TRBD2 (6 bases). This CDR3 has 16 residues. Trimming left V 1 base short and J 4 bases short, with 16 bases between. The germline gives CDR1 SGDLS, CDR2 YYNGEE.

A single count supports this clone. The chain recombines TRBV30 with TRBJ2-7, with D perhaps matching TRBD1 (6 bases). Germline CDR1 reads GTSNPN; CDR2 reads SVGIG (reference sequence). This CDR3 region has 15 residues. V was shortened by 2 bases and J by 5 bases, with 19 bases between the two germline ends. The DNA of the CDR3 is TGTGCCTGGAGTCCGATGGACAGTCGGGTTCACGAGCAGTACTTC. As protein: CAWSPMDSRVHEQYF.

The V and J genes are TRBV15 and TRBJ2-3; D is unresolved. The length of the CDR3 is 14 residues. Germline loops: CDR1 LNHNV, CDR2 YYDKDF (reference sequence). Trimming took off 3 bases at V and 0 bases at J, with 7 bases between the two ends. The CDR3 coding sequence is TGTGCCACCAGCAGCGGGTCTAGCACAGATACGCAGTATTTT. This translates into CATSSGSSTDTQYF.

The CDR3 DNA sequence: TGCGCCAGCAGCTTACAGGGGAATCAGCCCCAGCATTTT. This translates into CASSLQGNQPQHF. The chain recombines TRBV5-1 with TRBJ1-5; 7 bases align to TRBD1. Unmatched junction bases numbered 0, after V lost 2 bases and J lost 4 bases. Germline V gene lookup returns CDR1 SGHRS and CDR2 YFSETQ. The CDR3 sequence is 13 residues long.

This clone was found a few times. The chain is built from TRBV23-1 and TRBJ1-5; D unresolved. TRBV23-1 is an open reading frame whose function is uncertain. The CDR3 has 17 amino acids. V shed 2 bases and J shed 5 bases, with 19 bases lying between them. CDR3 coding DNA: TGCGCCAGCAGTCAAAGGGATTTGGAGGGAATGGATCAGCCCCAGCATTTT. Protein sequence: CASSQRDLEGMDQPQHF.

This chain uses TRBV19 with TRBJ1-2; 8 nucleotides line up with TRBD1. This CDR3 has 16 residues. V shed 5 bases and J 4 bases; nucleotides not matched to a gene: 12. Germline values: CDR1 LNHDA, CDR2 SQIVND (reference sequence). This chain's CDR3 is CASSPSGQGTTYGYTF. CDR3 DNA: TGTGCCAGTAGTCCCTCCGGACAGGGTACAACCTATGGCTACACCTTC.

This chain links TRBV28 with TRBJ2-2, with D perhaps matching TRBD1 (6 bases). Trimming left V 6 bases short and J 3 bases short, with 17 bases between. The CDR3 runs to 16 residues. The germline gives CDR1 MDHEN, CDR2 SYDVKM. DNA of the CDR3: TGTGCCAGCAGCCCCGCCCGGACAGCGTACACCGGGGAGCTGTTTTTT. This gives the protein CASSPARTAYTGELFF.

V is TRBV6-5 and J is TRBJ2-5; possible D gene TRBD1, 8 bases. The CDR3 runs 14 residues. The ends were cut back, 7 bases at V and 5 bases at J, with 17 bases in the middle. The germline V gene has CDR1 MNHEY and CDR2 SVGAGI. CDR3 protein: CASKRQGRGETQYF. In nucleotides, the CDR3 is TGTGCCAGCAAGAGACAGGGGAGGGGGGAGACCCAGTACTTC.

The chain uses TRBV7-3 and TRBJ1-1; 7 nucleotides agree with TRBD1. Trimming at V came to 4 bases and at J to 9 bases, leaving 8 bases not matched to a gene. This CDR3 region has 13 residues. CDR1 is SGHTA, CDR2 FQGTGA, per germline. CDR3 DNA sequence: TGTGCCAGCAGCTCCTCCGGGACAGCCAAAGCTTTCTTT. Protein: CASSSSGTAKAFF.

This sequence joins TRBV6-1 and TRBJ1-2, with TRBD1 as a possible D gene (5 bases). This CDR3 region has 11 residues. V lost 6 bases, J lost 7 bases, and 9 bases lay in between. CDR1 and CDR2 (germline): MNHNS, SASEGT. The CDR3 sequence is CASSRGAGYTF. The CDR3 DNA sequence: TGTGCCAGCAGCCGCGGGGCTGGCTACACCTTC.

This sequence joins TRBV7-9 and TRBJ2-1, with a possible D match to TRBD2 (5 bases). Germline lookup yields CDR1 SEHNR and CDR2 FQNEAQ (reference sequence). Trimming stripped 3 bases from V and 5 bases from J, with 14 bases between. The CDR3 sequence is 15 residues long. The CDR3 DNA reads TGTGCCAGCAGCTTCTTACATTGGAGGAACAATGAGCAGTTCTTC. Protein: CASSFLHWRNNEQFF.

This clone was recorded only once. The rearrangement links TRBV18 to TRBJ1-2, with D perhaps matching TRBD1 (5 bases). In germline, CDR1 is KGHSH, CDR2 LQKENI. The ends were cut back, 0 bases at V and 8 bases at J, with 16 bases in the middle. The CDR3 totals 15 residues. The CDR3 spells CASSPPARALPGYTF. In nucleotides, the CDR3 is TGTGCCAGCTCACCACCCGCCAGGGCCCTCCCGGGCTACACCTTC.

This chain uses TRBV2 with TRBJ1-2; D is unclear. Trimming removed 5 bases at V and 4 bases at J, with 5 bases between. Germline V gene sequence: CDR1 SNHLY, CDR2 FYNNEI. The CDR3 contains 11 residues. The CDR3 spells CASSTGYGYTF. As DNA, the CDR3 is TGTGCCAGCAGTACCGGCTATGGCTACACCTTC.

The V and J genes are TRBV30 and TRBJ2-3, with TRBD2 identical over 10 bases. J was trimmed by 4 bases and V by 5 bases; bases with no gene match: 12. This CDR3 spans 16 amino acids. Looked up from germline, CDR1 is GTSNPN and CDR2 is SVGIG (reference sequence). The CDR3, as DNA: TGTGCCTGGGCTCAGCGGGGGGGAATAGGCGCAGATACGCAGTATTTT. Its protein product is CAWAQRGGIGADTQYF.

The chain recombines TRBV4-2 with TRBJ1-3; TRBD1 is a possible D gene (6 bases). CDR3 length: 16 residues. V was cut by 5 bases and J by 0 bases, with 14 bases left in between. Germline V gene data show CDR1 as LGHNA and CDR2 as YNFKEQ. Here the CDR3 DNA reads TGTGCCAGCAGCACTCGGGACATCGTCTCTGGAAACACCATATATTTT. Residues: CASSTRDIVSGNTIYF.

The chain recombines TRBV7-2 with TRBJ2-1, with TRBD2 matching over 11 bases. The length of the CDR3 is 18 residues. V trimming: 5 bases; J trimming: 8 bases; junction bases outside the gene matches: 17. Germline-derived CDR1 and CDR2 are SGHTA and FQGNSA. CDR3 residues: CASSRKLSGGAWIYEQFF. CDR3 DNA sequence: TGTGCCAGCAGCCGAAAACTTAGCGGGGGGGCCTGGATCTATGAGCAGTTCTTC.

The chain couples TRBV6-5 to TRBJ1-3; no definite D call. Germline assignment: CDR1 MNHEY and CDR2 SVGAGI. With 6 bases removed from V and 2 bases from J, the gap between germline ends came to 8 bases. CDR3 size: 13 residues. CDR3 in DNA: TGTGCCAGCAGGCGGGATGCTGGAAACACCATATATTTT. This codes for CASRRDAGNTIYF.

The chain has TRBV19 and TRBJ2-3; TRBD2 aligns across 14 bases. The CDR3 consists of 20 residues. CDR1 and CDR2 (germline): LNHDA, SQIVND (reference sequence). With 8 bases clipped from V and 3 bases from J, the junction kept 19 bases outside the gene matches. The DNA for the CDR3 is TGTGCCAGTGTGGGGAGACTAGCGGGAGGGCCAAGGTCGTTGACAGATACGCAGTATTTT. Protein product: CASVGRLAGGPRSLTDTQYF.

The rearrangement joins TRBV7-9 to TRBJ2-3; D remains unclear. V lost 5 bases to trimming and J lost 2 bases, with 5 bases between them. Germline assignment: CDR1 SEHNR and CDR2 FQNEAQ (reference sequence). The CDR3 has 12 residues. This CDR3 reads CASSRATDTQYF. The CDR3 DNA reads as TGTGCCAGCAGCCGCGCCACAGATACGCAGTATTTT.